These 17 T cell receptor beta chains came from one sample sequenced in a study of shared clonotypes between healthy human individuals. The table came from immunoSEQ multiplex PCR; TCRdb's copy has only in-frame clones and leaves some out. The sample lists approximately 1,000,000 clones; around 78% were seen once. The material sequenced was memory CD4+ T cells from PBMCs. Noted subset: CD45RA-negative fraction. These receptors were taken from a young man in good health. Some clones in this sample may be carry-over from other donors' samples.

The rearrangement links TRBV29-1 to TRBJ2-5, with D perhaps matching TRBD2 (6 bases). The V gene's germline CDR1 is SQVTM and CDR2 ANQGSEA. V was shortened by 7 bases and J by 5 bases, with 17 bases between the two germline ends. CDR3 size: 13 residues. CDR3 nucleotide sequence: TGCAGCGCTGATGGAGGCGGGGCCGAGACCCAGTACTTC. This codes for CSADGGGAETQYF.

The rearrangement links TRBV19 to TRBJ1-5; the D is unclear. Germline V gene sequence: CDR1 LNHDA, CDR2 SQIVND (reference sequence). V lost 4 bases to trimming and J lost 1 base, with 11 bases between them. This CDR3 has 15 residues. The CDR3, as DNA: TGTGCCAGTAGTACCCGGGCAGTCAGCAATCAGCCCCAGCATTTT. This translates into CASSTRAVSNQPQHF.

The chain uses TRBV4-1 and TRBJ2-1; 13 nucleotides align to TRBD2. Looked up from germline, CDR1 is MGHRA and CDR2 is YSYEKL. The CDR3 has 16 residues. V was clipped by 4 bases and J by 4 bases; unmatched bases: 4. CDR3 region: CASSPWTSGGYNEQFF. CDR3 coding DNA: TGCGCCAGCAGCCCCTGGACTAGCGGGGGATACAATGAGCAGTTCTTC.

This chain links TRBV19 with TRBJ1-5; D is unclear. The CDR3 contains 15 residues. Trimming shortened V by 6 bases and J by 1 base, and 13 bases separated the two germline ends. CDR1 and CDR2 (germline): LNHDA, SQIVND (reference sequence). CDR3 sequence: CASRRGKVSNQPQHF. The CDR3 DNA follows: TGTGCCAGTAGAAGAGGGAAAGTAAGCAATCAGCCCCAGCATTTT.

The genes are TRBV15 and TRBJ2-2; 10 nucleotides agree with TRBD2. This CDR3 spans 15 amino acids. The germline CDR1 and CDR2 sequences are LNHNV and YYDKDF (reference sequence). J gave up 4 bases and V 11 bases, and 10 bases lay outside the gene matches. The CDR3 reads CAVQSGRAGTGELFF. CDR3 nucleotides: TGTGCCGTCCAAAGCGGGAGGGCCGGCACCGGGGAGCTGTTTTTT. Variable domain in full (rest from reference TRBV15 and TRBJ2-2): DAMVIQNPRYQVTQFGKPVTLSCSQTLNHNVMYWYQQKSSQAPKLLFHYYDKDFNNEADTPDNFQSRRPNTSFCFLDIRSPGLGDTAMYLCAVQSGRAGTGELFFGEGSRLTVL.

The V call is TRBV7-6, the J call TRBJ2-5; D is perhaps TRBD1 (5 bases). Trimming shortened V by 2 bases and J by 4 bases, and 11 bases separated the two germline ends. Per germline, CDR1 SGHVS and CDR2 FNYEAQ. This CDR3 region has 14 residues. The CDR3 DNA reads as TGTGCCAGCAGCTTAACTGGACAAGGAGAGACCCAGTACTTC. This codes for CASSLTGQGETQYF.

The rearrangement joins TRBV7-2 to TRBJ1-1; TRBD1 is a possible D gene (5 bases). The CDR3 loop spans 13 amino acids. The V end was cut by 5 bases, the J end by 5 bases, with 12 bases between. Germline V CDR1 and CDR2: SGHTA, FQGNSA. The CDR3 is CASSTGTPTEAFF. As DNA, the CDR3 is TGTGCCAGCAGCACCGGGACTCCTACTGAAGCTTTCTTT.

In its sample, this clone was seen a few times. This chain joins TRBV2 and TRBJ1-1, with D possibly TRBD1 on 6 matching bases. In germline, CDR1 is SNHLY, CDR2 FYNNEI. Trimming stripped 8 bases from V and 10 bases from J, with 20 bases between. This CDR3 spans 13 amino acids. The CDR3 DNA is TGTGCCAGCTCGGTATGGGGGCAGGAAGGAGCTTTCTTT. It yields the protein CASSVWGQEGAFF.

The CDR3 region is CASSQDPYNEQFF. The CDR3 nucleotides read TGCGCCAGCAGCCAGGATCCTTACAATGAGCAGTTCTTC. The rearrangement links TRBV5-1 to TRBJ2-1; unclear D gene. CDR3 size: 13 residues. V gave up 4 bases and J gave up 4 bases, with 9 bases separating them. Germline values: CDR1 SGHRS, CDR2 YFSETQ.

This clone was found once. In nucleotides, the CDR3 is TGTGCCAGCAGTAGCCCGACAGGGAAGGTAACTGAAGCTTTCTTT. This encodes CASSSPTGKVTEAFF. V and J are TRBV28 and TRBJ1-1, with TRBD1 matching 7 bases. This CDR3 spans 15 amino acids. V dropped 5 bases and J dropped 5; count of bases not matched to a gene: 11. Germline lookup yields CDR1 MDHEN and CDR2 SYDVKM.

J is TRBJ2-5 and V is TRBV12-5, with D tentatively TRBD2 (6 bases). Germline CDR1 is LGHNT and CDR2 is FRNRAP. Deletions cut 6 bases from V and 4 bases from J, with 12 bases between. This CDR3 is 13 amino acids long. In nucleotides, the CDR3 is TGTGCTAGTGGCCCGGGACTTACAGAGACCCAGTACTTC. It specifies CASGPGLTETQYF. Full variable domain (missing parts from reference TRBV12-5 and TRBJ2-5): DARVTQTPRHKVTEMGQEVTMRCQPILGHNTVFWYRQTMMQGLELLAYFRNRAPLDDSGMPKDRFSAEMPDATLATLKIQPSEPRDSAVYFCASGPGLTETQYFGPGTRLLVL.

The chain uses TRBV7-2 and TRBJ1-5; D is perhaps TRBD1 (5 bases). Trimming removed 0 bases from V and 2 bases from J, with 8 bases in between. The V gene's germline CDR1 is SGHTA and CDR2 FQGNSA. CDR3 length equals 15 residues. In DNA, the CDR3 is TGTGCCAGCAGCTTAGCCGGGGCAGGCAATCAGCCCCAGCATTTT. Protein product: CASSLAGAGNQPQHF.

Note on this clone: Other DNA sequences in the same sample also yield this CDR3. This chain uses TRBV6-6 with TRBJ2-7, with unresolved D. Trimming left V 0 bases short and J 1 base short, with 4 bases between. The CDR3 covers 13 residues. Germline CDR1 MNHNY, CDR2 SVGAGI (reference sequence). This CDR3 is CASSYSGSYEQYF. The DNA for the CDR3 is TGTGCCAGCAGTTACTCAGGGTCCTACGAGCAGTACTTC.

The genes are TRBV28 and TRBJ2-3; 10 bases map to TRBD1. The length of the CDR3 is 16 residues. Trimming cost V 6 bases and J 4 bases; bases outside gene matches: 10. Germline V gives CDR1 MDHEN, CDR2 SYDVKM. The CDR3 reads CASSSRDRGGADTQYF. As DNA, the CDR3 is TGTGCCAGCAGCTCTCGGGACAGGGGTGGCGCAGATACGCAGTATTTT.

On this clone: The sample has other DNA sequences that encode this CDR3 too. V usage is TRBV5-1 and J usage is TRBJ1-4; D remains ambiguous. Germline V CDR1 and CDR2: SGHRS, YFSETQ. The germline V and J ends were trimmed by 0 bases and 3 bases, with 6 bases remaining between them. The CDR3 is 14 residues long. Here the CDR3 DNA reads TGCGCCAGCAGCTTGGGTCACTCTAATGAAAAACTGTTTTTT. It encodes CASSLGHSNEKLFF.

The chain has TRBV29-1 and TRBJ1-4; D is ambiguous. Germline values: CDR1 SQVTM, CDR2 ANQGSEA. There are 12 residues in the CDR3. V was trimmed by 7 bases and J by 12 bases, leaving 18 bases between them. The CDR3 loop reads CSGTGTGVELFF. For the CDR3, the DNA is TGCAGCGGGACGGGAACGGGCGTCGAACTGTTTTTT.

The chain links TRBV20-1 to TRBJ2-3, with no clear D. With 4 bases removed from V and 7 bases from J, the gap between germline ends came to 9 bases. Germline values: CDR1 DFQATT, CDR2 SNEGSKA (reference sequence). The CDR3 covers 11 residues. The CDR3, as DNA: TGCAGTGCTAAAGGGCAAAATACGCAGTATTTT. Residues: CSAKGQNTQYF.